This TCR beta chain was found in a study of CD8+CD57+ T cells in acquired aplastic anemia. Study as a whole: The sorted CD4+ and CD8+ cells yielded an average around 3.4 ug of DNA. Healthy donor CD4+ cell samples had a mean of around 11 million reads. Study outcomes and limitations: Patients shared around 30 CD8+ CDR3 sequences with controls. Controls and patients did not differ significantly in CD8+ Simpson's diversity.

A word on this clonotype: Antigen specificity is unknown.

Profiling of TCR beta VDJ combinations and CDR3 sequences used genomic DNA as template. TCRdb passed the reads through MiXCR, listing each CDR3 protein once. Of some 130,000 distinct CDR3 sequences listed, about 46% are singletons. The V and J ends lost 8 bases and 4 bases, in that order; junction bases with no gene match: 16. Looked up from germline, CDR1 is MGHDK and CDR2 is SYGVNS. This CDR3 comprises 16 residues. The sequence came from a human donor in good health, serving as a control. The chain combines TRBV25-1 with TRBJ2-7; 8 bases map to TRBD2. The specimen was sorted CD4+, CD8+, or CD8+CD57+ T cells (not recorded which) from PBMCs. CDR3 in DNA: TGTGCCAGCTCACCAGGCGGGGGGACCTCACTTTACGAGCAGTACTTC. It translates to CASSPGGGTSLYEQYF.